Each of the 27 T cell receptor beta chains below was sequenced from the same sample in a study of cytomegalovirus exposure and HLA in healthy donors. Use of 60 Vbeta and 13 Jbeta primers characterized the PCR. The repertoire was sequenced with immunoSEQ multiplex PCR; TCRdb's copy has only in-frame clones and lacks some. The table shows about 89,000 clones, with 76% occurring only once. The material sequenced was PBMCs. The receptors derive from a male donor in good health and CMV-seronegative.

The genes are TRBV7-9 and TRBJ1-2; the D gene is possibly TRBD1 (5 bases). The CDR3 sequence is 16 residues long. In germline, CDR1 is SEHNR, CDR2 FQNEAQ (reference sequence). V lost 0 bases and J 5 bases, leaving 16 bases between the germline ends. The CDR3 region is CASSLAGGDGRYGYTF. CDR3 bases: TGTGCCAGCAGCTTAGCCGGAGGGGACGGACGTTATGGCTACACCTTC.

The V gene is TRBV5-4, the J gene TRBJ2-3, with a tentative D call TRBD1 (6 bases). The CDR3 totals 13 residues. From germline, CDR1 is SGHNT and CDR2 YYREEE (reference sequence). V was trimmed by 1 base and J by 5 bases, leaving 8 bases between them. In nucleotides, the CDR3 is TGTGCCAGCAGCTTGCAAGGGGGAGATACGCAGTATTTT. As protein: CASSLQGGDTQYF.

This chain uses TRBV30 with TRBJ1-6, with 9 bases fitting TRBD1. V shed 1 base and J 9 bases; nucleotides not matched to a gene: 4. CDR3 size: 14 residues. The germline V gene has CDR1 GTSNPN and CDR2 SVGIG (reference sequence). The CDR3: CAWSGQGEGSPLHF. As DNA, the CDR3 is TGTGCCTGGAGTGGACAGGGGGAAGGTTCACCCCTCCACTTT.

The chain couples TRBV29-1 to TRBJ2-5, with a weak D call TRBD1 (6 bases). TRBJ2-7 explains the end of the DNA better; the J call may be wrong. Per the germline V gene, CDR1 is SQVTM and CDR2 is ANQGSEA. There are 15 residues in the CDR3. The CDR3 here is CSVETNRDDAYEQYF. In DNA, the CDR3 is TGCAGCGTTGAAACGAACAGGGACGACGCCTACGAGCAGTACTTC.

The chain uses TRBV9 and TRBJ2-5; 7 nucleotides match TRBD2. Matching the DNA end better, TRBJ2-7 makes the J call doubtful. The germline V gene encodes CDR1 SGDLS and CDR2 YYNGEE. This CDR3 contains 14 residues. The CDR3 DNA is TGTGCCAGCAGCGTAAGGGCGGGAGCCTACGAGCAGTACTTC. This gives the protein CASSVRAGAYEQYF.

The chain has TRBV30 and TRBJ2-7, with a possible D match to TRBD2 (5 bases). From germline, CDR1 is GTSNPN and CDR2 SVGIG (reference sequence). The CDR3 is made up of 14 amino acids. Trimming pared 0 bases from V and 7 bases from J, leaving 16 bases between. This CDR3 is CAWSVRSQSGEQYF. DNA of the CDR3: TGTGCCTGGAGTGTAAGATCACAATCGGGGGAGCAGTACTTC.

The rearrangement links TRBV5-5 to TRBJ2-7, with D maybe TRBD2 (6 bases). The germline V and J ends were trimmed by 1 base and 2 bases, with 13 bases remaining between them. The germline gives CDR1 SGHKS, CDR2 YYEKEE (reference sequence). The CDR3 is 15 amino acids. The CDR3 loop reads CASSLREVTPYEQYF. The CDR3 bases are TGTGCCAGCAGCTTGAGGGAGGTTACCCCCTACGAGCAGTACTTC.

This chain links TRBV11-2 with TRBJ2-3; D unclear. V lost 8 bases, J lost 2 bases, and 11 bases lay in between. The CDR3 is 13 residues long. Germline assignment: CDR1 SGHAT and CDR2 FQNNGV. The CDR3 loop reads CASLRGVTDTQYF. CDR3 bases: TGTGCCAGCCTGCGCGGCGTCACAGATACGCAGTATTTT.

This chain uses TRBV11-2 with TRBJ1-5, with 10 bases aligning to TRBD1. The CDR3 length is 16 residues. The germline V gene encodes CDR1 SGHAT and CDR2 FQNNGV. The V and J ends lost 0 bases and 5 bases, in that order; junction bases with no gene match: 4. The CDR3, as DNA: TGTGCCAGCAGCTTAGAAGGGACAGGGGTGCATCAGCCCCAGCATTTT. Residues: CASSLEGTGVHQPQHF. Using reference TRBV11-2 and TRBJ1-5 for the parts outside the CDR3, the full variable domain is EAGVAQSPRYKIIEKRQSVAFWCNPISGHATLYWYQQILGQGPKLLIQFQNNGVVDDSQLPKDRFSAERLKGVDSTLKIQPAKLEDSAVYLCASSLEGTGVHQPQHFGDGTRLSIL.

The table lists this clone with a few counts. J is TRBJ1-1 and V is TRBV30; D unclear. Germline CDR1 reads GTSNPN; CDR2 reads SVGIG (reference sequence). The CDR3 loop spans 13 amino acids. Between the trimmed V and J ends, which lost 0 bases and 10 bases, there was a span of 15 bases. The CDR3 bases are TGTGCCTGGAGTGTATCGGGAGGGATGGGAGCTTTCTTT. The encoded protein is CAWSVSGGMGAFF.

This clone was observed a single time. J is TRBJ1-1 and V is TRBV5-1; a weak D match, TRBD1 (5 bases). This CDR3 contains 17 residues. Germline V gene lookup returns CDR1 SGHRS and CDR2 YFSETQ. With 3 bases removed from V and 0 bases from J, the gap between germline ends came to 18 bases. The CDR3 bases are TGCGCCAGCAGCTATCCAACGTCGACAGACATGAACACTGAAGCTTTCTTT. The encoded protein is CASSYPTSTDMNTEAFF.

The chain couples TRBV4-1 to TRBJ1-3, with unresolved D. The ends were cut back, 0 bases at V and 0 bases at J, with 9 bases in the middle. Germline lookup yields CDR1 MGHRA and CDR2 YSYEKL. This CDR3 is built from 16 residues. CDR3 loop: CASSQDPGGSGNTIYF. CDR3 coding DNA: TGCGCCAGCAGCCAAGATCCAGGTGGCTCTGGAAACACCATATATTTT.

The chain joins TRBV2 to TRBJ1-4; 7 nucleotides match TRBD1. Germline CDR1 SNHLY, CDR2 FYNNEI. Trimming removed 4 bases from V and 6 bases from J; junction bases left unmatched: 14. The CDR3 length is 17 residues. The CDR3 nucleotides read TGTGCCAGCAGTGGTCGACAGGGAGGTATCATAGATGAAAAACTGTTTTTT. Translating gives CASSGRQGGIIDEKLFF.

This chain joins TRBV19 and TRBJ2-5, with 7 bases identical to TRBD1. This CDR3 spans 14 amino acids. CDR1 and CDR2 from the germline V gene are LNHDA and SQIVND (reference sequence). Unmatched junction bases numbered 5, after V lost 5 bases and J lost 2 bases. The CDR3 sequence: CASSDRVGQETQYF. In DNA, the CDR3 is TGTGCCAGTAGTGACAGGGTGGGTCAAGAGACCCAGTACTTC. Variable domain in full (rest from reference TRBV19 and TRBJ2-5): DGGITQSPKYLFRKEGQNVTLSCEQNLNHDAMYWYRQDPGQGLRLIYYSQIVNDFQKGDIAEGYSVSREKKESFPLTVTSAQKNPTAFYLCASSDRVGQETQYFGPGTRLLVL.

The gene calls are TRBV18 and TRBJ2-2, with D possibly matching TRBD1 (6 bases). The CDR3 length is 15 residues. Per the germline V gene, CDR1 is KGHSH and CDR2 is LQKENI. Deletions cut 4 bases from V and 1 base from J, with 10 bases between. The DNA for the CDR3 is TGTGCCAGCTCACGACCGGGACAGAACACCGGGGAGCTGTTTTTT. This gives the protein CASSRPGQNTGELFF. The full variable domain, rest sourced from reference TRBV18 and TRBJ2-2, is NAGVMQNPRHLVRRRGQEARLRCSPMKGHSHVYWYRQLPEEGLKFMVYLQKENIIDESGMPKERFSAEFPKEGPSILRIQQVVRGDSAAYFCASSRPGQNTGELFFGEGSRLTVL.

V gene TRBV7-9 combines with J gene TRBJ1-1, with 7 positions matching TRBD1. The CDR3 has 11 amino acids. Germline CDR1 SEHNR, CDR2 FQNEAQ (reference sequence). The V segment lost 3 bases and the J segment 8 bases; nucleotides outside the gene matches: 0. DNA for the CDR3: TGTGCCAGCAGCTTGGGACAGGAAGCTTTCTTT. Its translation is CASSLGQEAFF.

Written as DNA, the CDR3 is TGTGCCATCAGTGAGGGCGGCGGTGAAGCTTTCTTT. Protein sequence: CAISEGGGEAFF. The V gene is TRBV10-3, the J gene TRBJ1-1, with D hard to call. This CDR3 comprises 12 residues. Germline CDR1 and CDR2: ENHRY and SYGVKD. Trimming took 2 bases from V and 7 from J, leaving 8 bases between them.

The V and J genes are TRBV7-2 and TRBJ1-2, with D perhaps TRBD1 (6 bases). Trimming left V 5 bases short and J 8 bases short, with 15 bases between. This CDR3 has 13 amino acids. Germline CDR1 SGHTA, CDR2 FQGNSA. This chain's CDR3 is CASSRQVQRGYTF. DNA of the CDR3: TGTGCCAGCAGCCGACAGGTGCAGCGGGGCTACACCTTC.

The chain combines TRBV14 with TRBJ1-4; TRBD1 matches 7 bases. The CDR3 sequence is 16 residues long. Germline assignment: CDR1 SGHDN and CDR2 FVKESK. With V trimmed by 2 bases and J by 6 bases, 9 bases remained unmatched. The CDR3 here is CASSQHPGTVHEKLFF. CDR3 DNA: TGTGCCAGCAGCCAACACCCCGGGACAGTTCATGAAAAACTGTTTTTT. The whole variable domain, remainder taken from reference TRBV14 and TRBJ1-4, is EAGVTQFPSHSVIEKGQTVTLRCDPISGHDNLYWYRRVMGKEIKFLLHFVKESKQDESGMPNNRFLAERTGGTYSTLKVQPAELEDSGVYFCASSQHPGTVHEKLFFGSGTQLSVL.

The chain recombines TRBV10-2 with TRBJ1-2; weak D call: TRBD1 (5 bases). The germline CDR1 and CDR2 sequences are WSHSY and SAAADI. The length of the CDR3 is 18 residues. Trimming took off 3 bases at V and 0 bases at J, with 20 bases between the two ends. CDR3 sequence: CASSDGGRRLQSNYGYTF. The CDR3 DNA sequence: TGCGCCAGCAGTGACGGGGGAAGGAGGCTACAATCTAACTATGGCTACACCTTC.

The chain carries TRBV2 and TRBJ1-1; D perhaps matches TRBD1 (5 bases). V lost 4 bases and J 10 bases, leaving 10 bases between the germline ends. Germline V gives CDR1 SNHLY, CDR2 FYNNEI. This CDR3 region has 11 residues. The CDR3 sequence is CASSVGGAAFF. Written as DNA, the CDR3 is TGTGCCAGCAGTGTCGGTGGGGCAGCTTTCTTT.

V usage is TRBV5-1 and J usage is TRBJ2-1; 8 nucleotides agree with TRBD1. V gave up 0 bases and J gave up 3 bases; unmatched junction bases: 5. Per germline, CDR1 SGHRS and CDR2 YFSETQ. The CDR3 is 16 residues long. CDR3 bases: TGCGCCAGCAGCTTGGCCGGACAGGGTAACTACAATGAGCAGTTCTTC. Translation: CASSLAGQGNYNEQFF.

The CDR3, as DNA: TGTGCCAGCAGCTTATATCTAGCGGCCCTATACAATGAGCAGTTCTTC. This sequence encodes CASSLYLAALYNEQFF. J is TRBJ2-1 and V is TRBV11-2; TRBD2 aligns across 7 bases. The germline CDR1 and CDR2 sequences are SGHAT and FQNNGV. Unmatched junction bases numbered 8, after V lost 2 bases and J lost 4 bases. The CDR3 runs to 16 residues. Full variable domain (outside the CDR3, taken from reference TRBV11-2 and TRBJ2-1): EAGVAQSPRYKIIEKRQSVAFWCNPISGHATLYWYQQILGQGPKLLIQFQNNGVVDDSQLPKDRFSAERLKGVDSTLKIQPAKLEDSAVYLCASSLYLAALYNEQFFGPGTRLTVL.

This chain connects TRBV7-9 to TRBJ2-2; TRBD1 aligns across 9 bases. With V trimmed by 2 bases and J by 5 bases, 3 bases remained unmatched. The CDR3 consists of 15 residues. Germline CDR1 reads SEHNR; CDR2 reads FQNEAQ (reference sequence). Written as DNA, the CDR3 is TGTGCCAGCAGCTTAACAGGGGGCAAGACCGGGGAGCTGTTTTTT. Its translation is CASSLTGGKTGELFF.

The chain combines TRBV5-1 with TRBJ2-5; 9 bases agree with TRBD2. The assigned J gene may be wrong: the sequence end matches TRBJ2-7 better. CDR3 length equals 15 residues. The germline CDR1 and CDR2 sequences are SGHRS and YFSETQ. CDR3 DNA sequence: TGCGCCAGCAGCTACAGCGGGGGGAACTCCTACGAGCAGTACTTC. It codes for CASSYSGGNSYEQYF.

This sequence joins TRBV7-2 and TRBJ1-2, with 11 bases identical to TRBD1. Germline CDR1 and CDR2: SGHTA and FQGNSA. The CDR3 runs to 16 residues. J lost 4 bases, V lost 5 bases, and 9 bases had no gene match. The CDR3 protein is CASSAYGTGGTYGYTF. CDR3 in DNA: TGTGCCAGCAGCGCCTATGGGACAGGGGGGACCTATGGCTACACCTTC.

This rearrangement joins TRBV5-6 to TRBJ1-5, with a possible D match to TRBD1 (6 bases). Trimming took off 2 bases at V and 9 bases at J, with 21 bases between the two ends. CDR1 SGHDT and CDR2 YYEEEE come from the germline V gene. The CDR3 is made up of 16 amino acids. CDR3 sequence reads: CASSLLATGNLGPQHF. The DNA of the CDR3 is TGTGCCAGCAGCTTACTGGCTACAGGGAACCTCGGGCCCCAGCATTTT.